A selection of T cell receptor beta chains follows, all from one sample in a study of post-analysis software for immune sequencing data. Using its own MiXCR run on the PCR reads, TCRdb lists one record per CDR3 protein. Seen here are about half a million distinct CDR3 sequences, around 40% observed once, and the top ten hold 12%. Source material: blood. Source of these receptors: a girl under 18 with multiple sclerosis. Both conserved end residues are trimmed from each CDR3.

v_gene: TRBV12-3/TRBV12-4; j_gene: TRBJ1-6; CDR3aa: ASSRTGLDSPLH
v_gene: TRBV4-3; j_gene: TRBJ1-4; CDR3aa: ASSQDRKDGDEKLF
v_gene: TRBV15; j_gene: TRBJ2-5; CDR3aa: ATSRDKLVQETQY
v_gene: TRBV9; j_gene: TRBJ2-5; CDR3aa: ASSVSGSPGETQY
v_gene: TRBV7-6; j_gene: TRBJ2-1; CDR3aa: ASSPILGRTIDNEQF
v_gene: TRBV20-1; j_gene: TRBJ1-2; CDR3aa: SAKVGSYGYT
v_gene: TRBV28; j_gene: TRBJ1-2; CDR3aa: ASSFGTGAPYGYT
v_gene: TRBV27; j_gene: TRBJ2-3; CDR3aa: ASSATTSGRDTQY
v_gene: TRBV12-3/TRBV12-4; j_gene: TRBJ2-1; CDR3aa: ASSSLRVFPSSYNEQF
v_gene: TRBV5-1; j_gene: TRBJ2-3; CDR3aa: ASSLSGQGGTDTQY
v_gene: TRBV11-2; j_gene: TRBJ2-4; CDR3aa: ASSLGRAAKNIQY
v_gene: TRBV7-2; j_gene: TRBJ2-3; CDR3aa: ASSFGLNTDTQY
v_gene: TRBV18; j_gene: TRBJ2-4; CDR3aa: ASSPPSQGKNIQY
v_gene: TRBV28; j_gene: NA; CDR3aa: ASSLIRDRGGEQY
v_gene: TRBV7-2; j_gene: TRBJ1-2; CDR3aa: ASSPSGGRNYGYT
v_gene: TRBV7-6; j_gene: NA; CDR3aa: ASSLAPSGLAPYNEQY
v_gene: TRBV24-1; j_gene: TRBJ2-5; CDR3aa: ATSDLTSGGDVETQY
v_gene: TRBV5-1; j_gene: TRBJ1-4; CDR3aa: ASSAALGQLEKLF
v_gene: TRBV10-3; j_gene: TRBJ2-1; CDR3aa: AISAGEYNEQF
v_gene: TRBV6-5; j_gene: TRBJ2-4; CDR3aa: ASSYGLLAKNIQY
v_gene: TRBV20-1; j_gene: TRBJ2-1; CDR3aa: SASRAGNPYNEQF
v_gene: TRBV7-3; j_gene: TRBJ2-3; CDR3aa: ASSLSAGGPLLDDTQY
v_gene: TRBV9; j_gene: TRBJ1-1; CDR3aa: ASSVEVDSYTEAF
v_gene: TRBV3-1; j_gene: TRBJ2-1; CDR3aa: ASGRQGYSYNEQF
v_gene: TRBV29-1; j_gene: TRBJ2-2; CDR3aa: SARTGPNTGELF
v_gene: TRBV7-9; j_gene: TRBJ1-2; CDR3aa: SQGDYGYT
v_gene: TRBV24-1; j_gene: TRBJ2-1; CDR3aa: ATSDLSGLADNEQF
v_gene: TRBV7-2; j_gene: TRBJ2-1; CDR3aa: ASSFNSGSEDEQF
v_gene: TRBV7-2; j_gene: TRBJ2-5; CDR3aa: ASSRRTGEETQY
v_gene: TRBV6-1; j_gene: TRBJ2-7; CDR3aa: ASSAPTEGGPYEQY
v_gene: TRBV7-2; j_gene: TRBJ2-1; CDR3aa: ASSTGLAVYNEQF
v_gene: TRBV13; j_gene: TRBJ2-1; CDR3aa: ASSLRWLAGNEQF
v_gene: TRBV3-1; j_gene: TRBJ1-1; CDR3aa: ASSHLSGTEAF
v_gene: TRBV20-1; j_gene: NA; CDR3aa: SVRAGGPETQY
v_gene: TRBV21-1; j_gene: TRBJ2-2; CDR3aa: ASSTHGGTGELF
v_gene: TRBV24-1; j_gene: TRBJ2-3; CDR3aa: ATSRLAGGLDTQY
v_gene: TRBV15; j_gene: TRBJ2-7; CDR3aa: ATSRGESYYEQY
v_gene: TRBV7-9; j_gene: TRBJ2-7; CDR3aa: ASSSLMPEQY
v_gene: TRBV11-2; j_gene: TRBJ1-4; CDR3aa: ASSLEGGGIRAEKLF
v_gene: TRBV12-5; j_gene: NA; CDR3aa: ARGWGPYEQY
v_gene: TRBV7-9; j_gene: TRBJ2-7; CDR3aa: ASSVGLAGPYEQY
v_gene: TRBV4-3; j_gene: TRBJ2-3; CDR3aa: ASSQDRGFHPDTQY
v_gene: TRBV6-5; j_gene: TRBJ2-1; CDR3aa: ASRSPGTSDEQF
v_gene: TRBV28; j_gene: TRBJ2-6; CDR3aa: ASSQSYMAGDFLSGANVLT